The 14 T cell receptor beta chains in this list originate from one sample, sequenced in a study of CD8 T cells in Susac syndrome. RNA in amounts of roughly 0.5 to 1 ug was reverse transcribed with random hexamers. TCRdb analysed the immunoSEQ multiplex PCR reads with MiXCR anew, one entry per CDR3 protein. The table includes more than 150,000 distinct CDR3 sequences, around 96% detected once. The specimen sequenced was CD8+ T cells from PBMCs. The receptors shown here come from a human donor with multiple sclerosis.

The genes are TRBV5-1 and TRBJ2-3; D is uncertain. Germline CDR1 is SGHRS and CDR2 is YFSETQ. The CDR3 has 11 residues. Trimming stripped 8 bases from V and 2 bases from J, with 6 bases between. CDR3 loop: CASADTDTQYF. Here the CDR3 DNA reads TGCGCCAGTGCTGACACAGATACGCAGTATTTT.

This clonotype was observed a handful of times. CDR3 DNA sequence: TGTGCCAGCAGCTTGGACTTGGGAGATACGCAGTATTTT. Encoded protein: CASSLDLGDTQYF. The rearrangement uses TRBV7-9 and TRBJ2-3; the D gene is possibly TRBD2 (5 bases). This CDR3 contains 13 residues. Germline V gene lookup returns CDR1 SEHNR and CDR2 FQNEAQ (reference sequence). Deletions cut 3 bases from V and 5 bases from J, with 9 bases between.

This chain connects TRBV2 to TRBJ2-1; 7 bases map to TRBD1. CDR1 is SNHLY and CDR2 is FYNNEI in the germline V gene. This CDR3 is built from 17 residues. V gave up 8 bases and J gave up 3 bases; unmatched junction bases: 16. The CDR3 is CASRLMRGQAIYNEQFF. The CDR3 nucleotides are TGTGCCAGCCGCCTAATGCGAGGACAGGCGATCTACAATGAGCAGTTCTTC.

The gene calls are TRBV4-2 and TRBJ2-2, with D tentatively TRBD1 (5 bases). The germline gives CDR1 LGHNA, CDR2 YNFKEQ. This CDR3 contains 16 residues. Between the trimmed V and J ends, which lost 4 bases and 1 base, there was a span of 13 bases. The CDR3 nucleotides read TGTGCCAGCAGCCGCAGCCTGACAGAGAACACCGGGGAGCTGTTTTTT. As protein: CASSRSLTENTGELFF.

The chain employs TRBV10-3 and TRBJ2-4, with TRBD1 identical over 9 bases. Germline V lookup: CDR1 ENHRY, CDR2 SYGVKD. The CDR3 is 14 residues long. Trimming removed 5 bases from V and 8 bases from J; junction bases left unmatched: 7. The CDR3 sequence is CAISTQGAGDIQYF. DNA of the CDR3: TGTGCCATCAGTACACAGGGGGCGGGGGACATTCAGTACTTC.

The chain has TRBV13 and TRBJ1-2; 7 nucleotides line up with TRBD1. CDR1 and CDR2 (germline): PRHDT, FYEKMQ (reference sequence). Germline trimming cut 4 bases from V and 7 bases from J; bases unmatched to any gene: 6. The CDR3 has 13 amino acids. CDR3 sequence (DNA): TGTGCCAGCAGCTCCGGGACAGTTGGTGGCTACACCTTC. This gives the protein CASSSGTVGGYTF.

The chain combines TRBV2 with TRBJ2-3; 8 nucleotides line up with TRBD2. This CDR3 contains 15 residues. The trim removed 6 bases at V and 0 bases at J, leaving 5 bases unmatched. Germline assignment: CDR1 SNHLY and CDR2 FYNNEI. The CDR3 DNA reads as TGTGCCAGCAGCTTTAGCGGGGCAAGCACAGATACGCAGTATTTT. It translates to CASSFSGASTDTQYF.

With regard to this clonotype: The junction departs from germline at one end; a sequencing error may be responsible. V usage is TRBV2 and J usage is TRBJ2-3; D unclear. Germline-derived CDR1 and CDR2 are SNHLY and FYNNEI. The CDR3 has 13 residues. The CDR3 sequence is CASRERTADTQYF. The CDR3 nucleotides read TGTGCCAGCAGGGAGAGGACGGCAGACACGCAGTATTTT.

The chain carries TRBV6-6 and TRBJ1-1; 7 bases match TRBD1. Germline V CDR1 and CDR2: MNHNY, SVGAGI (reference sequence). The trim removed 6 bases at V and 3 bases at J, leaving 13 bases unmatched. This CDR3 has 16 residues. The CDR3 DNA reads TGTGCCAGCAGAGGCTTGAAGGGGGCGCGGGACACTGAAGCTTTCTTT. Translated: CASRGLKGARDTEAFF.

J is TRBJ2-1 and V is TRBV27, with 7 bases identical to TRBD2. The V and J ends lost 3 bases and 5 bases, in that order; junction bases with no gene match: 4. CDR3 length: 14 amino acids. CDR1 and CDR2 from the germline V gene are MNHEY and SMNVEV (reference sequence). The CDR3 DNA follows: TGTGCCAGCAGTTTCCGAGCGGGGAACAATGAGCAGTTCTTC. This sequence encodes CASSFRAGNNEQFF.

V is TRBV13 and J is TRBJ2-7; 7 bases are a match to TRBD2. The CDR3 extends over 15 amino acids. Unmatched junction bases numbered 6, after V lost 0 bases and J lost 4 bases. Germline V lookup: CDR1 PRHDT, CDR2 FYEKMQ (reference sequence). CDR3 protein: CASSLGGNGGYEQYF. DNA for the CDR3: TGTGCCAGCAGCTTAGGAGGAAACGGGGGGTACGAGCAGTACTTC.

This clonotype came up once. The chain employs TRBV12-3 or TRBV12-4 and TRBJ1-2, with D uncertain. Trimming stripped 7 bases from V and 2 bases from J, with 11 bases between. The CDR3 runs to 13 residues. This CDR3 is CASTSNPNYGYTF. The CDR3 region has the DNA TGTGCCAGCACCTCGAACCCCAACTATGGCTACACCTTC.

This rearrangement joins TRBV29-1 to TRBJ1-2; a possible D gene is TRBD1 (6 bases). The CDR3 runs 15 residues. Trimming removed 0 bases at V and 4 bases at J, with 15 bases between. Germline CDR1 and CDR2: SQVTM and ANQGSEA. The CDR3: CSVEEGQPRSYGYTF. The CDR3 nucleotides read TGCAGCGTTGAAGAAGGACAGCCTAGGTCCTATGGCTACACCTTC.

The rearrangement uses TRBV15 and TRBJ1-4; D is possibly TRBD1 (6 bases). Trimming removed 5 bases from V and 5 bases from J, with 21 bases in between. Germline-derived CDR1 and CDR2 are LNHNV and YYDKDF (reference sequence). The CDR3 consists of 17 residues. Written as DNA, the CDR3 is TGTGCCACCAGCCCGGGGCAGACAGGAGAAGGAAATGAAAAACTGTTTTTT. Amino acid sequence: CATSPGQTGEGNEKLFF.